This T cell receptor (beta chain) was sequenced in a study of shared clonotypes between healthy human individuals. Study-level points and caveats: Represented genetic and exposure-history diversity was restricted by having few donors.

Note on this clone: Its matching antigen is unknown. At the DNA level, this CDR3 is encoded by other sequences in the same sample as well.

The CDR3 sequence is 14 residues long. Trimming stripped 5 bases from V and 0 bases from J, with 9 bases between. Germline loops: CDR1 SGHTA, CDR2 FQGTGA. Here immunoSEQ multiplex PCR was the method, and the copy in TCRdb shows in-frame clones only, minus some. The sample yields 2 million to 2.5 million clones, 95% seen once. HIV-negative, healthy adults without recent acute infections or vaccinations were the donors. This TCR was sampled from a man younger than 30 in good health. The chain recombines TRBV7-3 with TRBJ2-3; possibly TRBD2 for D (5 bases). Specimen: naive CD4+ T cells sorted from blood. The sample's subset: CD45RA+ positively selected. CDR3 nucleotide sequence: TGTGCCAGCAGCCCTGGACTGAGCACAGATACGCAGTATTTT. It codes for CASSPGLSTDTQYF.